This entry concerns a single TCR beta chain. This entry is derived from a study of control samples from healthy donors and cancer patients. Looked up from germline, CDR1 is LGHNT and CDR2 is FRNRAP. The CDR3 is 18 amino acids. V was trimmed by 0 bases and J by 6 bases, leaving 22 bases between them. Clones were read by immunoSEQ multiplex PCR, and TCRdb kept only the in-frame ones, dropping some. The table lists around 200,000 clones, 90% to 95% of them singletons, with approximately 1.5% in the top ten. This chain links TRBV12-5 with TRBJ2-3, with a weak D call TRBD2 (6 bases). This sequence was found in a man aged 18-30 years in good health. The sample consisted of blood. The chain's CDR3 is CASGLVLRRAGGQDTQYF. CDR3 DNA sequence: TGTGCTAGTGGTTTGGTACTTAGGAGGGCAGGAGGGCAGGATACGCAGTATTTT. The full variable domain, with the rest looked up from reference TRBV12-5 and TRBJ2-3, is DARVTQTPRHKVTEMGQEVTMRCQPILGHNTVFWYRQTMMQGLELLAYFRNRAPLDDSGMPKDRFSAEMPDATLATLKIQPSEPRDSAVYFCASGLVLRRAGGQDTQYFGPGTRLTVL.